The clone carrying this T cell receptor beta chain came up a few times. The antigen remains undetermined. The CDR3 length is 16 residues. Germline CDR1 and CDR2: ENHRY and SYGVKD. V shed 6 bases and J 5 bases; nucleotides not matched to a gene: 9. The authors drew about 9.9 milliliters of peripheral blood from each donor. For the second PCR, which ran for about 6 to 11 cycles, a sample-barcoded 5' primer and a J-beta primer mix were used. Each cDNA was tagged by a template-switch adaptor containing 12 random nucleotides. Sequencing yielded, for each sample, at least 3 million paired-end reads carrying CDR3. TCRdb reanalysed the 5' RACE reads using MiXCR and keeps one entry per CDR3 protein. The repertoire consists of about 1.6 million distinct CDR3 sequences, with 30% to 40% occurring once and the leading ten covering approximately 10%. This sample was taken from a study of blood T cells in healthy people across ages.

Study-wide results and limits: Diversity figures derived from one million T cells were judged to underestimate the true value.

Sequenced sample: blood. The sequence was obtained from a woman in her thirties in good health. The chain joins TRBV10-3 to TRBJ2-1, with TRBD1 matching 11 bases. CDR3 sequence reads: CAISVTGTGGHNEQFF. CDR3 DNA sequence: TGTGCCATCAGCGTAACCGGGACAGGGGGACACAATGAGCAGTTCTTC.